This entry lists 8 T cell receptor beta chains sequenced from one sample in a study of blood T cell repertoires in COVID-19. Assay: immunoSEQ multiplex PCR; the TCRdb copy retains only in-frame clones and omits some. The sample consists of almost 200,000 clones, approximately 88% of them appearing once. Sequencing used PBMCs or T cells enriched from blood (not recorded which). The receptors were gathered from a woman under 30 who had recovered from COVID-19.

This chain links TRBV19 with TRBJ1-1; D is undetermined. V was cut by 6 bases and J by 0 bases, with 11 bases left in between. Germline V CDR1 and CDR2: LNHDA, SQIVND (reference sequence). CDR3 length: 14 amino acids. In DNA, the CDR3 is TGTGCCAGTAGCCCCAGAGGAGTGAACACTGAAGCTTTCTTT. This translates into CASSPRGVNTEAFF.

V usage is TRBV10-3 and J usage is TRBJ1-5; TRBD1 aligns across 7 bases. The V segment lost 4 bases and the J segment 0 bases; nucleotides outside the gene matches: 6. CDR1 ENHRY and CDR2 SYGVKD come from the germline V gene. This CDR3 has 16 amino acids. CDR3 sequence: CAISAEQGYSNQPQHF. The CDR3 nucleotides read TGTGCCATCAGTGCCGAACAGGGGTATAGCAATCAGCCCCAGCATTTT.

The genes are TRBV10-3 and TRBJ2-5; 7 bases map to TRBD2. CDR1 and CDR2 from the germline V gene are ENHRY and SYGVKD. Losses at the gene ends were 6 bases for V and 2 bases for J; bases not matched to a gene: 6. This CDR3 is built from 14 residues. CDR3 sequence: CAISAGETQETQYF. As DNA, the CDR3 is TGTGCCATCAGCGCGGGGGAGACTCAAGAGACCCAGTACTTC.

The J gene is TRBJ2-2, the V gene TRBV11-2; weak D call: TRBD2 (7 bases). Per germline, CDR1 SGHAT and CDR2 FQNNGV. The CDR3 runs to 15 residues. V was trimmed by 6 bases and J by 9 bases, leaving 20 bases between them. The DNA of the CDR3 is TGTGCCAGCAGTAAGGGGGGGGCAGCCACATGGGAGCTGTTTTTT. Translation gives CASSKGGAATWELFF.

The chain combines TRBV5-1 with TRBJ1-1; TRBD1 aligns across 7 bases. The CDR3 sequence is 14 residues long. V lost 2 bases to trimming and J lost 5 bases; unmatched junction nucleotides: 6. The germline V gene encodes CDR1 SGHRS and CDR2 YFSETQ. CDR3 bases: TGCGCCAGCAGCTTACGACAGGGTGAAACTGAAGCTTTCTTT. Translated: CASSLRQGETEAFF.

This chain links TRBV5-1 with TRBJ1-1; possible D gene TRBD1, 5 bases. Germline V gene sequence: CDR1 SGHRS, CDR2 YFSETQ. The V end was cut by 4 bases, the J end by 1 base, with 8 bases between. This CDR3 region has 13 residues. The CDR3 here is CASSHDRNTEAFF. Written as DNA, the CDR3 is TGCGCCAGCAGCCACGACAGGAACACTGAAGCTTTCTTT.

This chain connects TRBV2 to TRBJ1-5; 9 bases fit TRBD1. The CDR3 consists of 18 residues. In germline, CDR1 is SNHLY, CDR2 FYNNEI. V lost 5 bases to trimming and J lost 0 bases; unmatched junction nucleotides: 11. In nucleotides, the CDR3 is TGTGCCAGCAGTACCCCGGGACAGGGAACTTATAGCAATCAGCCCCAGCATTTT. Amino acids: CASSTPGQGTYSNQPQHF.

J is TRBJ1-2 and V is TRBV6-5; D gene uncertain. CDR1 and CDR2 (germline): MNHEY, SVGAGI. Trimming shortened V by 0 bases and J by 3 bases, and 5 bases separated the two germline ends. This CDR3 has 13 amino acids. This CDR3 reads CASSYSQDYGYTF. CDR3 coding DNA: TGTGCCAGCAGTTACTCCCAGGACTATGGCTACACCTTC.